These T cell receptor beta chains were read from a single sample in a study of patients and donors after allogeneic stem cell transplantation. TCRdb itself ran the RT-PCR reads through MiXCR, one entry per CDR3 protein. This table has about 150,000 distinct CDR3 sequences, about a third appearing once. The sequenced material came from blood, either unsorted or a sorted T cell fraction (not recorded which). The receptor source for this set is a human donor who was either an allogeneic HSCT recipient or a stem cell or donor lymphocyte infusion donor (not recorded which). It is not recorded whose cells these are; they may come from a transplant donor. Both conserved end residues are part of each CDR3. Each record gives: D gene, J gene, CDR3 length, clone size, V gene, CDR3 DNA, CDR3 protein. The D gene is left open where the match is weak. Size tells how often a clone was seen (once, few, many) or the class of an expanded clone, and some rows leave it out.

D gene: NA
J gene: TRBJ2-1
CDR3 length: 17
clone size: few
V gene: TRBV5-1
CDR3 DNA: TGCGCCAGCAGCTTGGAGGGGCTAACGAGCTCCTACAATGAGCAGTTCTTC
CDR3 protein: CASSLEGLTSSYNEQFF

D gene: NA
J gene: TRBJ1-2
CDR3 length: 10
clone size: many
V gene: TRBV28
CDR3 DNA: TGTGCCAGCAGCCGCTATGGCTACACCTTC
CDR3 protein: CASSRYGYTF

D gene: NA
J gene: TRBJ1-6
CDR3 length: 14
clone size: NA
V gene: TRBV7-2
CDR3 DNA: TGTGCCAGCAGCCCTATAGGTGTAAATTCACCCCTCCACTTT
CDR3 protein: CASSPIGVNSPLHF

D gene: NA
J gene: TRBJ1-2
CDR3 length: 11
clone size: NA
V gene: TRBV28
CDR3 DNA: TGTGCCAGCAGCCCGAGGGGTCCCTACACCTTC
CDR3 protein: CASSPRGPYTF

D gene: NA
J gene: TRBJ1-3
CDR3 length: 16
clone size: few
V gene: TRBV6-5
CDR3 DNA: TGTGCCAGCAGTTCCACCAAAGGTGGGACGGGAAACACCATATATTTT
CDR3 protein: CASSSTKGGTGNTIYF

D gene: NA
J gene: TRBJ1-1
CDR3 length: 13
clone size: NA
V gene: TRBV24-1
CDR3 DNA: TGTGCCACCAGTGGCAGTTCCGGGACTGAAGCTTTCTTT
CDR3 protein: CATSGSSGTEAFF

D gene: NA
J gene: TRBJ2-1
CDR3 length: 13
clone size: once
V gene: TRBV12-3/TRBV12-4
CDR3 DNA: TGTGCCAGCAGGCCCGAGTTGATCAATGAGCAGTTCTTC
CDR3 protein: CASRPELINEQFF

D gene: TRBD1
J gene: TRBJ2-5
CDR3 length: 15
clone size: few
V gene: TRBV6-1
CDR3 DNA: TGTGCCAGCAGTTCACTGGGGACAGGGGTAGAGACCCAGTACTTC
CDR3 protein: CASSSLGTGVETQYF

D gene: NA
J gene: TRBJ1-4
CDR3 length: 17
clone size: few
V gene: TRBV11-2
CDR3 DNA: TGTGCCAGCAGCTTAGATATCCAGGGGCCAACTAATGAAAAACTGTTTTTT
CDR3 protein: CASSLDIQGPTNEKLFF

D gene: NA
J gene: TRBJ2-5
CDR3 length: 14
clone size: NA
V gene: TRBV24-1
CDR3 DNA: TGTGCCACCAGTGATTTCGCAGGCCAAGAGACCCAGTACTTC
CDR3 protein: CATSDFAGQETQYF

D gene: TRBD1
J gene: TRBJ1-1
CDR3 length: 15
clone size: NA
V gene: TRBV12-3/TRBV12-4
CDR3 DNA: TGTGCCAGCAGTTTCAAACAGGGGCACCTCACTGAAGCTTTCTTT
CDR3 protein: CASSFKQGHLTEAFF

D gene: NA
J gene: TRBJ1-1
CDR3 length: 15
clone size: NA
V gene: TRBV12-3/TRBV12-4
CDR3 DNA: TGTGCCAGCAGTGGGCCGACAACACCGAACACTGAAGCTTTCTTT
CDR3 protein: CASSGPTTPNTEAFF

D gene: NA
J gene: TRBJ1-6
CDR3 length: 15
clone size: few
V gene: TRBV12-3/TRBV12-4
CDR3 DNA: TGTGCCAGCAGTTCGATTCGGGGGCGCGGTTCACCCCTCCACTTT
CDR3 protein: CASSSIRGRGSPLHF

D gene: NA
J gene: TRBJ1-2
CDR3 length: 15
clone size: few
V gene: TRBV6-5
CDR3 DNA: TGTGCCACAGCGGAGGGAGAACCGCCCGGCTATGGCTACACCTTC
CDR3 protein: CATAEGEPPGYGYTF

D gene: TRBD2
J gene: TRBJ2-1
CDR3 length: 19
clone size: NA
V gene: TRBV9
CDR3 DNA: TGTGCCAGCAGCAACCGCAGGACTAGCGGGGGGACCTCCTACAATGAGCAGTTCTTC
CDR3 protein: CASSNRRTSGGTSYNEQFF

D gene: NA
J gene: TRBJ1-3
CDR3 length: 15
clone size: NA
V gene: TRBV20-1
CDR3 DNA: TGCAGTGCTAACCCGGGCCCCAGACTAGGAAACACCATATATTTT
CDR3 protein: CSANPGPRLGNTIYF

D gene: NA
J gene: TRBJ2-1
CDR3 length: 12
clone size: NA
V gene: TRBV7-8
CDR3 DNA: TGTGCCAGCATGGGATCCTACAATGAGCAGTTCTTC
CDR3 protein: CASMGSYNEQFF

D gene: TRBD1
J gene: TRBJ1-5
CDR3 length: 16
clone size: few
V gene: TRBV4-2
CDR3 DNA: TGTGCCAGCAGCCAAGGGGACAGGGGGGCTAATCAGCCCCAGCATTTT
CDR3 protein: CASSQGDRGANQPQHF

D gene: NA
J gene: TRBJ1-1
CDR3 length: 14
clone size: NA
V gene: TRBV7-9
CDR3 DNA: TGTGCCAGCAGCGCGCCGGGACGGAACACTGAAGCTTTCTTT
CDR3 protein: CASSAPGRNTEAFF

D gene: NA
J gene: TRBJ1-1
CDR3 length: 15
clone size: few
V gene: TRBV9
CDR3 DNA: TGTGCCAGCAGCGGAGCAGGACAACAGAACACTGAAGCTTTCTTT
CDR3 protein: CASSGAGQQNTEAFF

D gene: NA
J gene: TRBJ2-1
CDR3 length: 15
clone size: NA
V gene: TRBV12-3/TRBV12-4
CDR3 DNA: TGTGCCAGCAGTTCCCCCCTAGCGCTATACAATGAGCAGTTCTTC
CDR3 protein: CASSSPLALYNEQFF

D gene: NA
J gene: TRBJ1-5
CDR3 length: 13
clone size: few
V gene: TRBV15
CDR3 DNA: TGTGCCACCAGCTGGGAGAGCAATCAGCCCCAGCATTTT
CDR3 protein: CATSWESNQPQHF

D gene: NA
J gene: TRBJ2-1
CDR3 length: 15
clone size: NA
V gene: TRBV7-2
CDR3 DNA: TGTGCCAGCAGCTTAGGAGGACTAACCTACAATGAGCAGTTCTTC
CDR3 protein: CASSLGGLTYNEQFF

D gene: NA
J gene: TRBJ2-1
CDR3 length: 15
clone size: once
V gene: TRBV9
CDR3 DNA: TGTGCCAGCAGCGATGGGGAGAGCTCCTACAATGAGCAGTTCTTC
CDR3 protein: CASSDGESSYNEQFF

D gene: NA
J gene: TRBJ2-2
CDR3 length: 15
clone size: NA
V gene: TRBV10-3
CDR3 DNA: TGTGCCATCAACAGACAGGGAGGGAACACCGGGGAGCTGTTTTTT
CDR3 protein: CAINRQGGNTGELFF

D gene: NA
J gene: TRBJ1-1
CDR3 length: 13
clone size: NA
V gene: TRBV3-1
CDR3 DNA: TGTGCCAGCAGCCAAGGGGGCAGGGGAGAAGCTTTCTTT
CDR3 protein: CASSQGGRGEAFF

D gene: NA
J gene: TRBJ2-7
CDR3 length: 14
clone size: once
V gene: TRBV24-1
CDR3 DNA: TGTGCCACCAGTGATCCCCCCTCGACGCAAGTCCAGTACTTC
CDR3 protein: CATSDPPSTQVQYF

D gene: NA
J gene: TRBJ1-5
CDR3 length: 15
clone size: few
V gene: TRBV12-3/TRBV12-4
CDR3 DNA: TGTGCCAGCAGTTTAGGGCAGATTAGCAATCAGCCCCAGCATTTT
CDR3 protein: CASSLGQISNQPQHF

D gene: NA
J gene: TRBJ1-1
CDR3 length: 12
clone size: few
V gene: TRBV13
CDR3 DNA: TGTGCCAGCAGCTTAGGTCGCAGGGAAGCTTTCTTT
CDR3 protein: CASSLGRREAFF

D gene: NA
J gene: TRBJ1-6
CDR3 length: 16
clone size: once
V gene: TRBV4-1
CDR3 DNA: TGCGCCAGCAGCCAAGAGGGCAGCTCCTATAATTCACCCCTCCACTTT
CDR3 protein: CASSQEGSSYNSPLHF

D gene: TRBD1
J gene: TRBJ1-1
CDR3 length: 16
clone size: NA
V gene: TRBV28
CDR3 DNA: TGTGCCAGCAGTTTATCGTGGGACAGGGGGAACACTGAAGCTTTCTTT
CDR3 protein: CASSLSWDRGNTEAFF

D gene: TRBD1
J gene: TRBJ1-6
CDR3 length: 17
clone size: NA
V gene: TRBV6-5
CDR3 DNA: TGTGCCAGCAGTTACACCAAATGGGACAGGGGGATATCACCCCTCCACTTT
CDR3 protein: CASSYTKWDRGISPLHF

D gene: NA
J gene: TRBJ1-1
CDR3 length: 14
clone size: NA
V gene: TRBV12-3/TRBV12-4
CDR3 DNA: TGTGCCAGCAGTGCCCGGGTTTTGAACACTGAAGCTTTCTTT
CDR3 protein: CASSARVLNTEAFF

D gene: NA
J gene: TRBJ2-3
CDR3 length: 14
clone size: NA
V gene: TRBV10-3
CDR3 DNA: TGTGCCATCAGTGAGTCGAGTGGGGCAGATACGCAGTATTTT
CDR3 protein: CAISESSGADTQYF

D gene: NA
J gene: TRBJ2-3
CDR3 length: 14
clone size: few
V gene: TRBV10-3
CDR3 DNA: TGTGCCATCGGAACGGGGGGACACACAGATACGCAGTATTTT
CDR3 protein: CAIGTGGHTDTQYF

D gene: TRBD2
J gene: TRBJ2-4
CDR3 length: 18
clone size: NA
V gene: TRBV6-6
CDR3 DNA: TGTGCCAGCAGCCCCACTAGCGGGGGGGTAGTAGCCAAAAACATTCAGTACTTC
CDR3 protein: CASSPTSGGVVAKNIQYF

D gene: NA
J gene: TRBJ1-1
CDR3 length: 10
clone size: NA
V gene: TRBV29-1
CDR3 DNA: TGCAGCGTTGACGGCACTGAAGCTTTCTTT
CDR3 protein: CSVDGTEAFF

D gene: NA
J gene: TRBJ1-1
CDR3 length: 14
clone size: few
V gene: TRBV12-3/TRBV12-4
CDR3 DNA: TGTGCCAGCAGCCCCCCGGGGGTCGGCACTGAAGCTTTCTTT
CDR3 protein: CASSPPGVGTEAFF

D gene: NA
J gene: TRBJ2-7
CDR3 length: 14
clone size: NA
V gene: TRBV5-5
CDR3 DNA: TGTGCCAGCAGCTTGGTCGATACAGGGTACGAGCAGTACTTC
CDR3 protein: CASSLVDTGYEQYF

D gene: NA
J gene: TRBJ2-1
CDR3 length: 13
clone size: NA
V gene: TRBV20-1
CDR3 DNA: TGCAGTGCTAGATGGCAGGGAGGGGGTGAGCAGTTCTTC
CDR3 protein: CSARWQGGGEQFF

D gene: NA
J gene: TRBJ1-1
CDR3 length: 13
clone size: few
V gene: TRBV7-9
CDR3 DNA: TGTGCCAGCAGCTTCTTCGGGGACACTGAAGCTTTCTTT
CDR3 protein: CASSFFGDTEAFF

D gene: NA
J gene: TRBJ2-2
CDR3 length: 16
clone size: NA
V gene: TRBV7-2
CDR3 DNA: TGTGCCAGCAGCCCCCAGCGGAGGGGGGTTTATGGGGAGCTGTTTTTT
CDR3 protein: CASSPQRRGVYGELFF

D gene: NA
J gene: TRBJ1-1
CDR3 length: 10
clone size: few
V gene: TRBV12-3/TRBV12-4
CDR3 DNA: TGTGCCAGCAGTTGGGGTGAAGCTTTCTTT
CDR3 protein: CASSWGEAFF

D gene: TRBD1
J gene: TRBJ1-5
CDR3 length: 16
clone size: NA
V gene: TRBV28
CDR3 DNA: TGTGCCAGCAGTTCAGGACAGGGGGCGAGGTATCAGCCCCAGCATTTT
CDR3 protein: CASSSGQGARYQPQHF

D gene: TRBD1
J gene: TRBJ1-1
CDR3 length: 15
clone size: few
V gene: TRBV27
CDR3 DNA: TGTGCCAGCAGTTTAATGCAGGGGGCGAACACTGAAGCTTTCTTT
CDR3 protein: CASSLMQGANTEAFF

D gene: NA
J gene: TRBJ1-4
CDR3 length: 12
clone size: few
V gene: TRBV6-5
CDR3 DNA: TGTGCCAGCGGCGGGAGGAGTGAAAAACTGTTTTTT
CDR3 protein: CASGGRSEKLFF

D gene: NA
J gene: TRBJ1-6
CDR3 length: 15
clone size: NA
V gene: TRBV6-5
CDR3 DNA: TGTGCCAGCAGTTACCGGCAGGGGATGCATTCACCCCTCCACTTT
CDR3 protein: CASSYRQGMHSPLHF

D gene: NA
J gene: TRBJ1-2
CDR3 length: 13
clone size: NA
V gene: TRBV20-1
CDR3 DNA: TGCAGTGCCAGAAAGCCGGAGGTCTATGGCTACACCTTC
CDR3 protein: CSARKPEVYGYTF

D gene: NA
J gene: TRBJ1-5
CDR3 length: 16
clone size: NA
V gene: TRBV7-8
CDR3 DNA: TGTGCCAGCAGCTTACTCCTTCGGCAGCGAGGTCAGCCCCAGCATTTT
CDR3 protein: CASSLLLRQRGQPQHF

D gene: NA
J gene: TRBJ2-2
CDR3 length: 15
clone size: many
V gene: TRBV10-3
CDR3 DNA: TGTGCCATCAGCGCCCAAGGGGGGGCCACCGGGGAGCTGTTTTTT
CDR3 protein: CAISAQGGATGELFF

D gene: NA
J gene: TRBJ2-7
CDR3 length: 13
clone size: NA
V gene: TRBV5-6
CDR3 DNA: TGTGCCAGCACCCAGGGGGGTTTTGGGGAGCAGTACTTC
CDR3 protein: CASTQGGFGEQYF

D gene: NA
J gene: TRBJ1-2
CDR3 length: 14
clone size: NA
V gene: TRBV12-3/TRBV12-4
CDR3 DNA: TGTGCCAGCGGTGTAGAAAAGCTTAACTATGGCTACACCTTC
CDR3 protein: CASGVEKLNYGYTF

D gene: TRBD2
J gene: TRBJ2-1
CDR3 length: 18
clone size: few
V gene: TRBV14
CDR3 DNA: TGTGCCAGCAGCCAAGACGGGGGGGGCCTAAGGTCCTACAATGAGCAGTTCTTC
CDR3 protein: CASSQDGGGLRSYNEQFF

D gene: TRBD2
J gene: TRBJ2-1
CDR3 length: 18
clone size: few
V gene: TRBV11-2
CDR3 DNA: TGTGCCAGCAGCCGGACTAGCGGTTACGGGAGCTCCTACAATGAGCAGTTCTTC
CDR3 protein: CASSRTSGYGSSYNEQFF

D gene: NA
J gene: TRBJ2-2
CDR3 length: 16
clone size: NA
V gene: TRBV28
CDR3 DNA: TGTGCCAGCACTACGAAGGAACCACTCTACACCGGGGAGCTGTTTTTT
CDR3 protein: CASTTKEPLYTGELFF